The 21 T cell receptor beta chains in this list originate from one sample, sequenced in a study of shared clonotypes between healthy human individuals. CD45RO-negative, CCR7-selected cells formed the naive CD8 fraction, which excluded terminally differentiated effector memory CD45RA+ cells. Produced via immunoSEQ multiplex PCR; TCRdb's table is partial and in-frame only. Of about 2 million clones in the sample, 85% to 95% were seen once. Sequenced sample: naive CD8+ T cells sorted from blood. The receptors here all came from a man younger than 35 in good health.

Comment on this clone: The same CDR3 arises from other DNA sequences in this sample as well. The V and J genes are TRBV7-9 and TRBJ1-5, with D hard to call. Trimming removed 3 bases at V and 6 bases at J, with 6 bases between. The germline gives CDR1 SEHNR, CDR2 FQNEAQ (reference sequence). CDR3 length: 12 residues. DNA of the CDR3: TGTGCCAGCAGCTTTTTCGGTCAGCCCCAGCATTTT. Translation: CASSFFGQPQHF.

About this clone: Other DNA sequences in the sample encode the same CDR3. The V call is TRBV11-2, the J call TRBJ2-7, with a tentative D call TRBD1 (5 bases). Looked up from germline, CDR1 is SGHAT and CDR2 is FQNNGV. V was pared by 1 base and J by 2 bases, with 9 bases between. This CDR3 comprises 14 residues. The CDR3 DNA follows: TGTGCCAGCAGCTTAGGGGTAGGGGCCTACGAGCAGTACTTC. The encoded protein is CASSLGVGAYEQYF.

V is TRBV19 and J is TRBJ1-5, with 8 positions matching TRBD1. Germline V gene sequence: CDR1 LNHDA, CDR2 SQIVND (reference sequence). The CDR3 totals 15 residues. V shed 5 bases and J 5 bases; nucleotides not matched to a gene: 8. The CDR3, as DNA: TGTGCCAGTAGTGTTGTGGACAGGGAAGATCAGCCCCAGCATTTT. Protein product: CASSVVDREDQPQHF.

The gene calls are TRBV5-1 and TRBJ1-2; D remains unclear. Germline values: CDR1 SGHRS, CDR2 YFSETQ. This CDR3 spans 13 amino acids. Trimming stripped 5 bases from V and 4 bases from J, with 12 bases between. CDR3 region: CASSEDLGYGYTF. CDR3 sequence (DNA): TGCGCCAGCAGTGAGGATTTAGGCTATGGCTACACCTTC.

As for this clone: Other DNA sequences from this sample encode an identical CDR3 as well. The chain recombines TRBV9 with TRBJ2-7, with D possibly TRBD2 on 7 matching bases. Germline V gene lookup returns CDR1 SGDLS and CDR2 YYNGEE. V gave up 0 bases and J gave up 2 bases, with 9 bases separating them. The CDR3 is 14 amino acids. The CDR3 loop is CASSVGGGTYEQYF. The CDR3 DNA is TGTGCCAGCAGCGTAGGGGGGGGCACCTACGAGCAGTACTTC.

The chain uses TRBV11-2 and TRBJ2-7; D is possibly TRBD2 (5 bases). Looked up from germline, CDR1 is SGHAT and CDR2 is FQNNGV. V was clipped by 3 bases and J by 5 bases, with 8 bases between them. The CDR3 has 12 amino acids. The CDR3 DNA sequence: TGTGCCAGCAGCTTGAGGGTCCACGAGCAGTACTTC. It is translated as CASSLRVHEQYF.

V gene TRBV7-9 combines with J gene TRBJ2-3; the D is unclear. V was cut by 5 bases and J by 1 base, with 13 bases left in between. CDR3 size: 15 residues. Germline CDR1 is SEHNR and CDR2 is FQNEAQ (reference sequence). The CDR3 reads CASSPTRVGTDTQYF. CDR3 DNA: TGTGCCAGCAGCCCAACTCGGGTGGGCACAGATACGCAGTATTTT.

The chain joins TRBV7-6 to TRBJ2-1, with 9 bases lining up with TRBD2. This CDR3 has 16 residues. J lost 0 bases, V lost 4 bases, and 4 bases had no gene match. Germline V gene data show CDR1 as SGHVS and CDR2 as FNYEAQ. For the CDR3, the DNA is TGTGCCAGCAGCTCTAGCGGGGTAAGCTCCTACAATGAGCAGTTCTTC. Residues: CASSSSGVSSYNEQFF.

This clone was counted a single time. The chain combines TRBV6-5 with TRBJ1-1; D might be TRBD1 (6 bases). CDR3 length equals 15 residues. V lost 5 bases and J lost 2, with 15 bases in between. Germline V gene lookup returns CDR1 MNHEY and CDR2 SVGAGI. CDR3 in DNA: TGTGCCAGCAGTCAAGGCGCGGGGGCAAACACTGAAGCTTTCTTT. Its protein is CASSQGAGANTEAFF.

The rearrangement joins TRBV13 to TRBJ1-1; the match to TRBD1 covers 8 bases. This CDR3 region has 13 residues. Germline values: CDR1 PRHDT, CDR2 FYEKMQ (reference sequence). V lost 5 bases and J lost 7; bases outside the gene matches: 6. The CDR3, as DNA: TGTGCCAGCAGCCCGCCGACAGGGGATGAAGCTTTCTTT. Encoded protein: CASSPPTGDEAFF.

As regards this clone: The identical CDR3 is also encoded by other nucleotide sequences in the sample. The chain recombines TRBV6-6 with TRBJ1-5; 8 positions match TRBD1. V lost 6 bases and J lost 0; bases outside the gene matches: 4. The germline CDR1 and CDR2 sequences are MNHNY and SVGAGI (reference sequence). The CDR3 is 15 residues long. Here the CDR3 DNA reads TGTGCCAGCAGCTCAGGGGGCTATAGCAATCAGCCCCAGCATTTT. Its protein product is CASSSGGYSNQPQHF.

The V gene is TRBV28, the J gene TRBJ1-6, with D possibly TRBD1 on 5 matching bases. Germline CDR1 is MDHEN and CDR2 is SYDVKM. Between the trimmed V and J ends, which lost 7 bases and 6 bases, there was a span of 13 bases. The length of the CDR3 is 14 residues. The CDR3 DNA reads TGTGCCAGCACGGGGCGGATTTCTAATTCACCCCTCCACTTT. Its translation is CASTGRISNSPLHF.

V usage is TRBV7-9 and J usage is TRBJ2-1; TRBD2 aligns across 8 bases. V was clipped by 0 bases and J by 5 bases; unmatched bases: 3. Germline assignment: CDR1 SEHNR and CDR2 FQNEAQ (reference sequence). This CDR3 comprises 15 residues. The CDR3 here is CASSLAAGVNNEQFF. CDR3 coding DNA: TGTGCCAGCAGCTTAGCAGCGGGAGTGAACAATGAGCAGTTCTTC.

The chain joins TRBV27 to TRBJ2-7; unclear D gene. This CDR3 has 15 amino acids. V gave up 1 base and J gave up 5 bases, with 15 bases separating them. Germline assignment: CDR1 MNHEY and CDR2 SMNVEV (reference sequence). CDR3 protein: CASSLLASSLHEQYF. CDR3 coding DNA: TGTGCCAGCAGTTTATTGGCGAGCAGTCTGCACGAGCAGTACTTC.

This sequence joins TRBV5-1 and TRBJ2-3; 11 bases agree with TRBD1. CDR1 is SGHRS and CDR2 is YFSETQ in the germline V gene. The V and J ends lost 2 bases and 4 bases, in that order; junction bases with no gene match: 3. The CDR3 extends over 15 amino acids. CDR3 loop: CASSFGQGAADTQYF. CDR3 nucleotide sequence: TGCGCCAGCAGCTTCGGACAGGGGGCGGCAGATACGCAGTATTTT. Filled out from reference TRBV5-1 and TRBJ2-3, the complete variable domain reads KAGVTQTPRYLIKTRGQQVTLSCSPISGHRSVSWYQQTPGQGLQFLFEYFSETQRNKGNFPGRFSGRQFSNSRSEMNVSTLELGDSALYLCASSFGQGAADTQYFGPGTRLTVL.

This clone was seen a handful of times. V and J are TRBV28 and TRBJ1-5; D ambiguous. The germline CDR1 and CDR2 sequences are MDHEN and SYDVKM. This CDR3 spans 14 amino acids. Between the trimmed V and J ends, which lost 3 bases and 6 bases, there was a span of 12 bases. CDR3 sequence reads: CASSLFAIGQPQHF. CDR3 DNA: TGTGCCAGCAGTTTGTTTGCAATAGGTCAGCCCCAGCATTTT.

For this clone: The same CDR3 is also encoded by other DNA sequences in this sample. The chain recombines TRBV27 with TRBJ2-7; no firm D call. The CDR3 runs to 13 residues. Trimming removed 4 bases from V and 0 bases from J, with 7 bases in between. Germline loops: CDR1 MNHEY, CDR2 SMNVEV (reference sequence). The CDR3 DNA sequence: TGTGCCAGCAGTTCCCGGACCTCCTACGAGCAGTACTTC. Protein product: CASSSRTSYEQYF.

The V gene is TRBV5-5, the J gene TRBJ2-7; TRBD2 matches at 9 bases. Germline V lookup: CDR1 SGHKS, CDR2 YYEKEE (reference sequence). The V segment lost 2 bases and the J segment 0 bases; nucleotides outside the gene matches: 3. The CDR3 contains 15 residues. The CDR3 spells CASSLISGSSYEQYF. As DNA, the CDR3 is TGTGCCAGCAGCTTAATTAGCGGGAGCTCCTACGAGCAGTACTTC.

The V gene is TRBV6-5, the J gene TRBJ2-1, with unresolved D. The V gene's germline CDR1 is MNHEY and CDR2 SVGAGI. V lost 8 bases and J 6 bases, leaving 20 bases between the germline ends. The CDR3 totals 15 residues. CDR3 DNA: TGTGCCAGCGGCTTTTCAGTTTATTTGGCCAATGAGCAGTTCTTC. Its protein product is CASGFSVYLANEQFF.

A note on this clone: Other DNA sequences in the sample encode the same CDR3. The rearrangement links TRBV7-6 to TRBJ2-7, with D uncertain. This CDR3 region has 14 residues. V dropped 1 base and J dropped 1 base, with 8 bases sitting between them. CDR1 and CDR2 (germline): SGHVS, FNYEAQ. CDR3 protein: CASSLEHGSYEQYF. CDR3 coding DNA: TGTGCCAGCAGCTTAGAGCACGGGTCCTACGAGCAGTACTTC.

CDR3 in amino acids: CASRASGYSYNEQFF. In DNA, the CDR3 is TGTGCCAGCAGGGCCTCTGGGTACTCCTACAATGAGCAGTTCTTC. The chain joins TRBV6-1 to TRBJ2-1, with D unclear. CDR3 length equals 15 residues. The V gene's germline CDR1 is MNHNS and CDR2 SASEGT. Trimming pared 6 bases from V and 0 bases from J, leaving 12 bases between.